The 25 T cell receptor beta chains in this list originate from one sample, sequenced in a study of control samples from healthy donors and cancer patients. The repertoire was sequenced with immunoSEQ multiplex PCR; TCRdb's copy has only in-frame clones and lacks some. The table lists some 130,000 clones, around 88% of them singletons, with approximately 3.5% in the top ten. Sequenced: blood. The receptors originated from a man in his forties in good health.

This rearrangement joins TRBV11-1 to TRBJ1-6; TRBD1 matches at 9 bases. The CDR3 length is 15 residues. Germline CDR1 and CDR2: SGHAT and FQDESV (reference sequence). V lost 4 bases, J lost 7 bases, and 5 bases stayed unmatched. The CDR3 region is CASSSPGTGNSPLHF. CDR3 bases: TGTGCCAGCAGCTCCCCCGGGACAGGGAATTCACCCCTCCACTTT.

The table lists this clone with a count of one. This chain connects TRBV2 to TRBJ1-2; D is ambiguous. V shed 6 bases and J shed 2 bases, with 10 bases lying between them. The CDR3 loop spans 13 amino acids. In germline, CDR1 is SNHLY, CDR2 FYNNEI. The CDR3 DNA is TGTGCCAGCAGCCCCGGGCCGAACTATGGCTACACCTTC. This gives the protein CASSPGPNYGYTF.

The rearrangement joins TRBV19 to TRBJ2-2; the D is unclear. V was pared by 2 bases and J by 3 bases, with 4 bases between. CDR3 length equals 13 residues. Germline CDR1 LNHDA, CDR2 SQIVND (reference sequence). As DNA, the CDR3 is TGTGCCAGTAGTATATCGGACACCGGGGAGCTGTTTTTT. Translation gives CASSISDTGELFF.

The gene calls are TRBV12-5 and TRBJ2-1; D not resolved. This CDR3 contains 12 residues. Trimming shortened V by 6 bases and J by 8 bases, and 11 bases separated the two germline ends. CDR1 is LGHNT and CDR2 is FRNRAP in the germline V gene. Written as DNA, the CDR3 is TGTGCTAGTGGCCGACCCCTTGATGAGCAGTTCTTC. It encodes CASGRPLDEQFF. The whole variable domain, remainder taken from reference TRBV12-5 and TRBJ2-1, is DARVTQTPRHKVTEMGQEVTMRCQPILGHNTVFWYRQTMMQGLELLAYFRNRAPLDDSGMPKDRFSAEMPDATLATLKIQPSEPRDSAVYFCASGRPLDEQFFGPGTRLTVL.

The chain links TRBV3-1 (or the pseudogene TRBV3-2) to TRBJ2-3; the match to TRBD2 covers 12 bases. The CDR3 is 16 amino acids. Germline values: CDR1 LGHDT, CDR2 YNNKEL (reference sequence). V lost 4 bases, J lost 4 bases, and 6 bases stayed unmatched. CDR3 in amino acids: CASSPPLAGGADTQYF. In DNA form, the CDR3 reads TGTGCCAGCAGCCCCCCCCTAGCGGGGGGGGCAGATACGCAGTATTTT.

The rearrangement uses TRBV7-7 and TRBJ2-2; D is possibly TRBD1 (6 bases). Trimming pared 4 bases from V and 1 base from J, leaving 13 bases between. Germline V lookup: CDR1 SSHAT, CDR2 FNYEAQ (reference sequence). This CDR3 is 16 amino acids long. In nucleotides, the CDR3 is TGTGCCAGCAGCTCAAATACAGGGATGAACACCGGGGAGCTGTTTTTT. The encoded protein is CASSSNTGMNTGELFF.

The chain joins TRBV7-7 to TRBJ1-1; no reliable D call. This CDR3 spans 13 amino acids. Germline assignment: CDR1 SSHAT and CDR2 FNYEAQ (reference sequence). The V end was cut by 3 bases, the J end by 1 base, with 6 bases between. The CDR3 DNA sequence: TGTGCCAGCAGCTTTACAGAGAACACTGAAGCTTTCTTT. It encodes CASSFTENTEAFF.

This clone was seen just once. The chain joins TRBV7-9 to TRBJ1-3, with a weak D call TRBD1 (5 bases). The CDR3 totals 16 residues. The germline V gene has CDR1 SEHNR and CDR2 FQNEAQ (reference sequence). Trimming removed 4 bases from V and 2 bases from J, with 15 bases in between. The CDR3 DNA reads as TGTGCCAGCAGCTGGTCATTCAGGGTCACTGGAAACACCATATATTTT. It codes for CASSWSFRVTGNTIYF.

Turning to this clone: Mismatch with germline at one junction end may stem from a read error. This sequence joins TRBV5-6 and TRBJ2-3; D may be TRBD2 (7 bases). Germline V lookup: CDR1 SGHDT, CDR2 YYEEEE. This CDR3 region has 18 residues. The CDR3 nucleotides read TGTGCCCGCAGCTGGGGGGGGCGGGGAACCCCTGGCACAGATACGCAGTATTTT. Translating it yields CARSWGGRGTPGTDTQYF.

The chain carries TRBV5-1 and TRBJ1-4; TRBD1 aligns across 7 bases. The germline CDR1 and CDR2 sequences are SGHRS and YFSETQ. The CDR3 runs to 15 residues. The V and J ends lost 4 bases and 5 bases, in that order; junction bases with no gene match: 8. CDR3 residues: CASSPQGTVNEKLFF. The CDR3 DNA follows: TGCGCCAGCAGCCCCCAGGGGACAGTGAATGAAAAACTGTTTTTT.

This chain connects TRBV10-1 to TRBJ1-6; a possible D gene is TRBD1 (6 bases). The CDR3 runs to 15 residues. The germline V gene has CDR1 WNHNN and CDR2 SYGVQD (reference sequence). The V end was cut by 6 bases, the J end by 8 bases, with 17 bases between. CDR3 loop: CASSGDTPRDSPLHF. In DNA form, the CDR3 reads TGCGCCAGCAGCGGGGACACCCCGAGGGATTCACCCCTCCACTTT.

The chain is built from TRBV19 and TRBJ2-1; 9 nucleotides agree with TRBD1. With V trimmed by 3 bases and J by 4 bases, 1 base remained unmatched. Germline V gene sequence: CDR1 LNHDA, CDR2 SQIVND (reference sequence). CDR3 length: 14 residues. The CDR3 DNA reads TGTGCCAGTAGTATGGGACAGGGATACAATGAGCAGTTCTTC. It encodes CASSMGQGYNEQFF.

The V gene is TRBV12-5, the J gene TRBJ1-1; the D is unclear. Looked up from germline, CDR1 is LGHNT and CDR2 is FRNRAP. V lost 1 base and J lost 11, with 11 bases in between. This CDR3 has 12 residues. CDR3 DNA sequence: TGTGCTAGTGGTTTGGGGCAGGTCCGGGCTTTCTTT. Protein: CASGLGQVRAFF.

V usage is TRBV10-3 and J usage is TRBJ1-4; D ambiguous. Germline CDR1 ENHRY, CDR2 SYGVKD. This CDR3 contains 13 residues. V lost 10 bases and J 1 base, leaving 10 bases between the germline ends. CDR3 protein: CATHERTNEKLFF. DNA for the CDR3: TGTGCCACCCACGAGAGAACTAATGAAAAACTGTTTTTT.

The count of this clone is one. The genes are TRBV10-1 and TRBJ2-3; D is ambiguous. Germline V gene data show CDR1 as WNHNN and CDR2 as SYGVQD (reference sequence). The CDR3 covers 13 residues. V was trimmed by 11 bases and J by 2 bases, leaving 14 bases between them. This CDR3 reads CAGTQEATDTQYF. The CDR3 DNA reads as TGCGCCGGCACCCAAGAAGCCACAGATACGCAGTATTTT.

The chain recombines TRBV10-1 with TRBJ2-4, with D possibly being TRBD2 (5 bases). The germline V gene has CDR1 WNHNN and CDR2 SYGVQD (reference sequence). The CDR3 is 15 residues long. Trimming left V 3 bases short and J 6 bases short, with 15 bases between. The DNA of the CDR3 is TGCGCCAGCAGTGACACGGAGGAAGGTCGAAACATTCAGTACTTC. This encodes CASSDTEEGRNIQYF.

The V call is TRBV7-9, the J call TRBJ1-6; D is unresolved. Trimming removed 5 bases from V and 4 bases from J, with 12 bases in between. Germline V CDR1 and CDR2: SEHNR, FQNEAQ (reference sequence). There are 15 residues in the CDR3. CDR3 amino acids: CASSPPGLYNSPLHF. CDR3 coding DNA: TGTGCCAGCAGCCCCCCTGGGCTGTATAATTCACCCCTCCACTTT. The entire variable domain, with the rest obtained from reference TRBV7-9 and TRBJ1-6, is as follows: DTGVSQNPRHKITKRGQNVTFRCDPISEHNRLYWYRQTLGQGPEFLTYFQNEAQLEKSRLLSDRFSAERPKGSFSTLEIQRTEQGDSAMYLCASSPPGLYNSPLHFGNGTRLTVT.

This clone was seen just once. The chain employs TRBV11-3 and TRBJ2-5; 11 positions agree with TRBD1. Per the germline V gene, CDR1 is SGHNT and CDR2 is YENEEA. J was trimmed by 5 bases and V by 5 bases; bases with no gene match: 7. The CDR3 runs 15 residues. Written as DNA, the CDR3 is TGTGCCAGCAGCCCTCGGACAGGGGGCGAGGAGACCCAGTACTTC. Translation: CASSPRTGGEETQYF. The full variable domain, completed using reference TRBV11-3 and TRBJ2-5, is EAGVVQSPRYKIIEKKQPVAFWCNPISGHNTLYWYLQNLGQGPELLIRYENEEAVDDSQLPKDRFSAERLKGVDSTLKIQPAELGDSAVYLCASSPRTGGEETQYFGPGTRLLVL.

This clone was counted once. The V gene is TRBV28, the J gene TRBJ2-3, with TRBD2 matching 13 bases. This CDR3 has 20 amino acids. Trimming removed 5 bases from V and 12 bases from J; junction bases left unmatched: 26. Germline CDR1 is MDHEN and CDR2 is SYDVKM. This chain's CDR3 is CASSPYGDRSGTSGIYAQYF. The CDR3 region has the DNA TGTGCCAGCAGTCCCTACGGGGACCGCTCTGGGACTAGCGGGATATACGCTCAGTATTTT.

V is TRBV13 and J is TRBJ2-6; no clear D. V lost 3 bases and J lost 4, with 7 bases in between. This CDR3 is built from 14 residues. Germline CDR1 and CDR2: PRHDT and FYEKMQ (reference sequence). CDR3 nucleotides: TGTGCCAGCAGCTTGCGTGCCGGGGCCAACGTCCTGACTTTC. It encodes CASSLRAGANVLTF.

The rearrangement uses TRBV19 and TRBJ2-7; 8 nucleotides match TRBD2. The CDR3 is made up of 14 amino acids. CDR1 and CDR2 from the germline V gene are LNHDA and SQIVND (reference sequence). V was clipped by 5 bases and J by 2 bases; unmatched bases: 5. The CDR3 nucleotides are TGTGCCAGTAGTTTGGGACTAGGTACCTACGAGCAGTACTTC. The encoded protein is CASSLGLGTYEQYF.

The chain carries TRBV2 and TRBJ2-4; no clear D gene. Germline V gene sequence: CDR1 SNHLY, CDR2 FYNNEI. Trimming pared 0 bases from V and 6 bases from J, leaving 9 bases between. The CDR3 runs to 14 residues. CDR3 sequence reads: CASSEAKTVNIQYF. CDR3 sequence (DNA): TGTGCCAGCAGTGAAGCGAAGACGGTAAACATTCAGTACTTC.

The chain couples TRBV7-2 to TRBJ2-1; 12 bases are a match to TRBD2. CDR1 is SGHTA, CDR2 FQGNSA, per germline. The CDR3 spans 15 residues. After removal of 4 bases from V and 7 bases from J, the junction contained 5 bases not matched to a gene. In DNA, the CDR3 is TGTGCCAGCAGCTCAACTAGCGGGGGGTGGAATGAGCAGTTCTTC. It is translated as CASSSTSGGWNEQFF.

This chain joins TRBV10-3 and TRBJ2-3, with TRBD1 identical over 7 bases. V trimming: 3 bases; J trimming: 2 bases; junction bases outside the gene matches: 5. The CDR3 contains 15 residues. Germline V gene data show CDR1 as ENHRY and CDR2 as SYGVKD. CDR3 sequence: CAISDLDRTTDTQYF. In DNA form, the CDR3 reads TGTGCCATCAGTGACTTGGACAGGACCACAGATACGCAGTATTTT.

The V gene is TRBV5-1, the J gene TRBJ2-6; 8 bases fit TRBD1. CDR3 length: 15 amino acids. V was clipped by 9 bases and J by 3 bases; unmatched bases: 8. Per the germline V gene, CDR1 is SGHRS and CDR2 is YFSETQ. The chain's CDR3 is CATKSRGLGANVLTF. The CDR3 nucleotides are TGCGCCACCAAATCCAGGGGGCTTGGGGCCAACGTCCTGACTTTC.